Listed below are T cell receptor beta chains from one sample, sequenced in a study of blood T cells in healthy people across ages. Each CDR3 protein is one row after TCRdb ran MiXCR on the 5' RACE reads. Of over 600,000 distinct CDR3 sequences in the sample, 20% to 25% were seen once. The sequenced material came from blood. These receptors were collected from a man in his 70s in good health. Each CDR3 is given with its conserved first and last residue. A D gene is named only where the DNA matches it firmly. A row's size may be missing; if present it is once, few, many or a size class.

v_gene	j_gene	d_gene	abundance	CDR3aa	CDR3nt
TRBV6-2/TRBV6-3	TRBJ1-5	-	-	CASSYGDGRNQPQHF	TGTGCCAGCAGTTATGGGGACGGACGCAATCAGCCCCAGCATTTT
TRBV20-1	TRBJ2-7	TRBD1	few	CSARASGTGPYEQYF	TGCAGTGCTAGAGCCAGCGGGACAGGGCCCTACGAGCAGTACTTC
TRBV2	TRBJ2-3	TRBD1	-	CASSDRGFTDTQYF	TGTGCCAGCAGCGACAGGGGATTCACAGATACGCAGTATTTT
TRBV6-4	TRBJ2-1	-	-	CASSDSGGRSYNEQFF	TGTGCCAGCAGTGACTCGGGCGGGCGCTCCTACAATGAGCAGTTCTTC
TRBV27	TRBJ2-1	TRBD1	few	CASSSDRVKQFF	TGTGCCAGCAGTTCCGACAGGGTGAAGCAGTTCTTC
TRBV10-3	TRBJ2-6	-	few	CAISESTIPGANVLTF	TGTGCCATCAGTGAGTCGACCATTCCTGGGGCCAACGTCCTGACTTTC
TRBV18	TRBJ2-7	-	-	CASSPQGLLLGEQYF	TGTGCCAGCTCACCACAGGGACTCCTCCTAGGGGAGCAGTACTTC
TRBV18	TRBJ2-7	-	many	CASSRLEDEQYF	TGTGCCAGCTCACGACTAGAGGACGAGCAGTACTTC
TRBV19	TRBJ2-5	-	-	CEFQGGDSWETQYF	TGTGAATTCCAAGGAGGGGACAGTTGGGAGACCCAGTACTTC
TRBV10-3	TRBJ2-3	TRBD2	-	CAISERSSGSTDTQYF	TGTGCCATCAGTGAGCGCTCTAGCGGGAGCACAGATACGCAGTATTTT
TRBV6-2/TRBV6-3	TRBJ1-3	-	-	CASSRRTGYSGNTIYF	TGTGCCAGCAGCCGGAGGACGGGCTACTCTGGAAACACCATATATTTT
TRBV6-5	TRBJ2-1	TRBD2	-	CASSYSALAGGIYNEQFF	TGTGCCAGCAGTTACTCCGCCCTAGCGGGAGGGATATACAATGAGCAGTTCTTC
TRBV2	TRBJ2-4	TRBD2	few	CASSEIPLPSGIAKNIQYF	TGTGCCAGCAGTGAAATCCCCCTTCCTAGCGGAATAGCCAAAAACATTCAGTACTTC
TRBV20-1	TRBJ2-5	-	-	CSARTANAETQYF	TGCAGTGCTAGAACGGCAAATGCAGAGACCCAGTACTTC
TRBV19	TRBJ1-2	-	-	CASSTPGFYGYTF	TGTGCCAGTAGTACCCCCGGATTCTATGGCTACACCTTC
TRBV2	TRBJ2-7	TRBD2	once	CASSETSGVYEQYF	TGTGCCAGCAGTGAAACTAGCGGAGTCTACGAGCAGTACTTC
TRBV4-1	TRBJ1-1	-	-	CASSQQSLTGAEAFF	TGCGCCAGCAGCCAGCAGAGCCTCACCGGCGCTGAAGCTTTCTTT